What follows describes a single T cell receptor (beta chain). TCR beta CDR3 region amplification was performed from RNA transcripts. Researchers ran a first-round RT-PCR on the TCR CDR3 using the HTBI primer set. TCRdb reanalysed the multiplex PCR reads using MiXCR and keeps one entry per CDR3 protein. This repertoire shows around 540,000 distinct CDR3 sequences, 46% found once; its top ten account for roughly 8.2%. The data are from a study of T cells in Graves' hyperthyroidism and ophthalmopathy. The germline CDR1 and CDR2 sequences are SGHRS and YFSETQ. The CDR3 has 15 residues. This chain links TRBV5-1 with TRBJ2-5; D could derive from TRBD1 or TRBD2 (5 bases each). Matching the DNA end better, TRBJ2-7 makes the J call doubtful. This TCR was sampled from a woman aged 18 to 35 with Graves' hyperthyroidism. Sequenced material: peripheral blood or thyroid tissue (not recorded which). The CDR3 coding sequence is TGCGCCAGCAGCTATACCTGGGACGGATCCTACGAGCAGTACTTC. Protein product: CASSYTWDGSYEQYF.